The subject of this entry is one TCR beta chain. CDR3 size: 16 residues. CDR1 is LNHDA and CDR2 is SQIVND in the germline V gene (reference sequence). J lost 3 bases, V lost 7 bases, and 8 bases had no gene match. The method was immunoSEQ multiplex PCR; TCRdb's version includes in-frame clones alone and lacks a portion of them. The sample includes 250,000 or so clones, around four fifths of them seen just once. The source of the sample is a study of blood T cell repertoires in COVID-19. The chain combines TRBV19 with TRBJ1-6; 8 bases agree with TRBD1. The sequence was collected from an older woman with active or convalescent COVID-19. The sample consisted of peripheral blood. The chain's CDR3 is CASKHRGNLYNSPLHF. CDR3 nucleotide sequence: TGTGCCAGTAAGCACAGGGGGAATCTCTATAATTCACCCCTCCACTTT.